This T cell receptor beta chain came from a study of healthy donors' naive CD4 and CD8 T cells. Study-level findings and limits: Possible naive T cell homeostatic proliferation bias remained unaddressed.

Starting from around 500 ng of total RNA, TCR libraries were made with linear amplification. In the authors' methods: Sequencing covered 70,000 to 95,000 rearranged alpha-chain transcripts across 5 healthy donors. TCRdb re-analysed the reads in MiXCR, keeping a single row per CDR3 protein. These V and J calls derive from TCRdb rather than the authors' analysis. The sample has approximately 180,000 distinct CDR3 sequences; about 70% are singletons. The J segment lost 2 bases and the V segment lost 7 bases, leaving 9 bases of the junction unmatched. CDR3 length: 16 residues. Germline V gene data show CDR1 as KGHDR and CDR2 as SFDVKD. Regarding this clonotype: The antigen is undetermined.

The sequenced material came from naive CD4+ and CD8+ T cells sorted from blood, pooled from several donors. This clonotype was obtained from a pool of human donors in good health; the sample pools cells from several healthy donors. The chain carries TRBV24-1 and TRBJ1-5; 8 bases are shared with TRBD1. The CDR3 is CATSDSRDRRNQPQHF. CDR3 nucleotides: TGTGCCACCAGCGATAGCCGGGACAGGCGCAATCAGCCCCAGCATTTT.